This T cell receptor beta chain was sequenced for a study of cytotoxic CD8 clonotypes in ibrutinib-treated CLL (dated by TCRdb to the early 2020s). With regard to the full study: The cohort included about 15 treatment-naive and 11 to 12 relapsed/refractory patients; about 17 were IGHV unmutated. Partial responses were observed in approximately 24 patients and complete responses in 2; after a median follow-up of 68 months, remission was maintained in approximately 15 patients and progression was observed in roughly 12. Response samples were obtained after a median of around eleven months of treatment, with a range of about 6 to 36 months. An average of around 250,000 productive templates and approximately 90,000 productive rearrangements was obtained per sample. Of the approximately 90 people in the trial, around 24 had longitudinal samples available. Cryopreserved peripheral blood mononuclear cells were collected before treatment, at response, and at either disease progression or sustained remission. Every remission and progressive disease sample was obtained while ibrutinib was still being received by the patients.

Beyond this particular receptor, the publication reports: Lymph node repertoires were not examined, and the timing of sampling was not matched between patients in sustained remission and those whose disease progressed. Public clonotypes were rare and either shrank or stayed stable during treatment, and the rise in clonality at ibrutinib response reflected expansion of private clonotypes. Clonality increased at ibrutinib response, stayed stable in sustained remission, and fell back toward baseline at progression. At baseline, clonality was higher than in age-matched healthy donors and showed a strong correlation with circulating CD8+ T-cell counts.

Concerning this clone itself: It lacks a known antigen. There are no base qualities to consult, and no much larger clone falls within one base.

Counted from cysteine to phenylalanine, this CDR3 has 14 amino acids. The CDR3 DNA has 42 bases and is translated from base 1. Via the germline V gene, CDR1 is SGHTA and CDR2 FQGNSA. V was cut back by 4 bases and J by 3 bases, leaving a gap of 11 bases between them. On a MiSeq, deep resolution sequencing aimed for a depth between 1 in 1 million and 1 in 200,000 T cells, with each clonotype covered approximately 9.8x on average. The immunoSEQ hsTCRB Kit was used to generate the TCR beta libraries. As for the authors' bioinformatics: ImmunoSEQ Data Assistant and ImmunoSEQ Analyzer were used for data analysis, and V, D and J genes were assigned according to IMGT definitions. Clonality, with values ranging from 0 to 1, was calculated as one minus the normalized Shannon entropy of productive rearrangement frequencies. Public clonotype analysis was restricted to overrepresented clonotypes comprising at least 0.05% of each patient's repertoire. Thirteen age-matched healthy donor repertoires from immuneACCESS were used as controls for clonality. TCRdb carries this immuneACCESS record with in-frame sequences only. Its versions omit some clonotypes, under half of them owing to an unresolved V gene in the studies checked, with the rest unexplained. That table furnishes V, J and clone size, whereas the DNA furnished D and trimming. Recorded for this sample are about 44,000 clones; 55% to 75% of them occurred a single time. The ten largest clonotypes hold around an eighth of the sample.

The time point label, read with the paper, signifies: approximately eleven months on ibrutinib. For TCR beta library preparation, about 2.1 micrograms of genomic DNA were extracted from the cryopreserved PBMCs. Longitudinal blood samples from CLL patients receiving ibrutinib monotherapy were subjected to high-throughput TCR beta sequencing. The patients took part in an open-label, single-center phase 2 trial of ibrutinib monotherapy. This sample comprised PBMCs, obtained after 12 months of ibrutinib treatment. The sequence links TRBV7-2 to TRBJ2-3; a tentative D call is TRBD1 (6 bases match). This TCR was sampled from a human donor with chronic lymphocytic leukemia. The CDR3 loop reads CASSSQDRTDTQYF. DNA sequence: TGTGCCAGCAGCTCTCAAGACAGGACAGATACGCAGTATTTT.